The clone carrying this T cell receptor (beta chain) turned up a few times. This sample stems from a study of blood T cell repertoires in COVID-19. The wider study: T cells, B-cell-depleted T cells, or PBMCs provided the cDNA or gDNA that served as material.

Clones were read by immunoSEQ multiplex PCR, and TCRdb kept only the in-frame ones, dropping some. The table lists about 220,000 clones, around 80% of them singletons. The trim removed 10 bases at V and 7 bases at J, leaving 14 bases unmatched. The CDR3 loop spans 14 amino acids. CDR1 LNHDA and CDR2 SQIVND come from the germline V gene (reference sequence). This chain links TRBV19 with TRBJ2-5, with TRBD1 matching 8 bases. Source material: peripheral blood. This clonotype was obtained from a man aged 25 to 45 with active or convalescent COVID-19. The CDR3 here is CATWDGQGPGTQYF. As DNA, the CDR3 is TGTGCCACCTGGGATGGACAGGGTCCCGGGACCCAGTACTTC.